This TCR beta chain was observed in a study of human T cells and chemical hapten exposure. TCRdb re-derived calls from the RACE reads in MiXCR, one entry per CDR3 protein. The sample contains tens of thousands of distinct CDR3 sequences, approximately 11% of which appear only once. The table lists this clonotype with many counts. Time point indicated: patch test 3, about 24 weeks after DPC sensitization. Treatment reported: therapeutic diphenylcyclopropenone sensitization with weekly scalp DPC. CDR3 length: 12 residues. The trim removed 6 bases at V and 4 bases at J, leaving 6 bases unmatched. From germline, CDR1 is DFQATT and CDR2 SNEGSKA (reference sequence).

The chain is built from TRBV20-1 and TRBJ2-7, with 7 bases matching TRBD2. The sequenced sample was whole blood, obtained in connection with sensitization to the hapten diphenylcyclopropenone (DPC). The sequence was obtained from a woman aged 50 to 60 with alopecia areata. Some clones in this sample may be carry-over from other donors' samples. The CDR3 DNA reads TGCAGTGCCAGACGCGGGGGTTACGAGCAGTACTTC. This translates into CSARRGGYEQYF.